By share, the clone carrying this T cell receptor (beta chain) counts as large. No antigen is known for it. The junction departs from germline at one end; a sequencing error may be responsible. CDR3 length: 12 residues. Every TCR cDNA molecule bore its own unique molecular identifier. One entry per CDR3 protein, called by TCRdb with MiXCR from the 5' RACE reads. The sample yields around 1,400 distinct CDR3 sequences, roughly 4.9% seen once. The record originates from a study of spatial heterogeneity in lung cancer. Study-wide background: Alpha-chain sequences were consistently detected in smaller numbers than beta-chain sequences. Study-wide findings and caveats: In tumors, expanded intratumoral alpha and beta TCR counts tracked mutation counts.

Documented time point: sample taken at primary tumor resection. More than 70 TRACERx patients with early, untreated non-small cell lung cancer donated samples. No cells were sorted before sequencing. The whole RNA sequenced was extracted from tumor, nontumor lung or frozen PBMC. This sequence was found in a male donor with early-stage non-small cell lung cancer. This material consisted of lung tumor tissue, taken at surgery. This sequence joins TRBV23-1 and TRBJ2-4; 7 nucleotides match TRBD2. TRBV23-1 is marked as an open reading frame, function uncertain. CDR3 sequence (DNA): TGCGCCAGCAGTCTGGGATTCGGGGGGAAGGCCTTC. This encodes CASSLGFGGKAF.